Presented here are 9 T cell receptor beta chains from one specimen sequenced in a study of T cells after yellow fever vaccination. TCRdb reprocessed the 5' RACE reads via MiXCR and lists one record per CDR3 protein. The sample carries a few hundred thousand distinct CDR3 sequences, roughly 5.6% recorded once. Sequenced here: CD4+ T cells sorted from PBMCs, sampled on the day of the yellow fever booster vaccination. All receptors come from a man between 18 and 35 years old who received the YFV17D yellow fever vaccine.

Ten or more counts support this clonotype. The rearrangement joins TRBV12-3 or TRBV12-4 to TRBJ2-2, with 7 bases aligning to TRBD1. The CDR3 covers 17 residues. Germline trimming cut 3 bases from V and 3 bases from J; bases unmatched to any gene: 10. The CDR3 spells CASSLMGRGGYTGELFF. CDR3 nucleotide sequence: TGTGCCAGCAGTTTGATGGGGCGAGGGGGCTACACCGGGGAGCTGTTTTTT.

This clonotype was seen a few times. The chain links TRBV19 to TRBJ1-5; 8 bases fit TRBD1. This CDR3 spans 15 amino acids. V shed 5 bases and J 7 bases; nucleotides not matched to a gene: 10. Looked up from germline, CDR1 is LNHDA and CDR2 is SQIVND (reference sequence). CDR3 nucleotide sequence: TGTGCCAGTAGTTCATACGGACAGGGTCGCCAGCCCCAGCATTTT. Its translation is CASSSYGQGRQPQHF.

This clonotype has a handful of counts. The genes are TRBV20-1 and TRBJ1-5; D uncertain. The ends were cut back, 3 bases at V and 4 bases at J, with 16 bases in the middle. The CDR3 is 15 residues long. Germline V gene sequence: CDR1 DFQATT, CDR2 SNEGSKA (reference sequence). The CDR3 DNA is TGCAGTGCTAGCAACGTTAGGGCCGCTAATCAGCCCCAGCATTTT. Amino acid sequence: CSASNVRAANQPQHF.

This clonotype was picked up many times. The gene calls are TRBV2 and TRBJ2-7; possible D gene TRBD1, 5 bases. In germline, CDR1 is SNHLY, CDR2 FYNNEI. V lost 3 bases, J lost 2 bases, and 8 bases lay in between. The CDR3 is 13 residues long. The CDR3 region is CASSELGPYEQYF. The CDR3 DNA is TGTGCCAGCAGTGAGTTGGGGCCCTACGAGCAGTACTTC.

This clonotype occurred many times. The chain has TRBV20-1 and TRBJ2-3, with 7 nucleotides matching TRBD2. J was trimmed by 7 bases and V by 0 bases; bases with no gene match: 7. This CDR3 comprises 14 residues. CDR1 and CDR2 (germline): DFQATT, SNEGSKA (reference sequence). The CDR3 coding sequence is TGCAGTGCTAGAGAATTAGGGAGGGCTTATACGCAGTATTTT. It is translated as CSARELGRAYTQYF.

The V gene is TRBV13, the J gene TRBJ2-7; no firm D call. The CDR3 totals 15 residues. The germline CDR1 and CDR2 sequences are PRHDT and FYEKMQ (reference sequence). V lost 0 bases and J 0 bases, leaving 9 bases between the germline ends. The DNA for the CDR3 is TGTGCCAGCAGCTTAGGGGATGATAGCTCCTACGAGCAGTACTTC. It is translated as CASSLGDDSSYEQYF.

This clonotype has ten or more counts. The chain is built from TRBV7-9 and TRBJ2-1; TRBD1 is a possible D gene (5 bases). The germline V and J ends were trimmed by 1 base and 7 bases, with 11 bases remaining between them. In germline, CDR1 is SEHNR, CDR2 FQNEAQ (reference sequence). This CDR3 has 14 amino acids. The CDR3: CASSLGQGRNEQFF. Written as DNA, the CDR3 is TGTGCCAGCAGCTTAGGTCAGGGTCGGAATGAGCAGTTCTTC.

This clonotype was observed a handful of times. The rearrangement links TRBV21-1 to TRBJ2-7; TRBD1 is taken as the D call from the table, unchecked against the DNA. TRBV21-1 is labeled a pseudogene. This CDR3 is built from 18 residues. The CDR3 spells CASSNYPDRGLHRAEQYV. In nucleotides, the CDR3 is TGTGCCAGCAGCAACTACCCGGACAGGGGGCTCCACCGGGCCGAGCAGTACGTC.

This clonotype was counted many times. The CDR3 spells CASSLSGYTQYF. The CDR3 coding sequence is TGTGCCAGCAGTTTAAGTGGATATACGCAGTATTTT. V usage is TRBV6-5 and J usage is TRBJ2-3; D is unclear. V lost 4 bases and J 7 bases, leaving 9 bases between the germline ends. The length of the CDR3 is 12 residues. Germline CDR1 and CDR2: MNHEY and SVGAGI.